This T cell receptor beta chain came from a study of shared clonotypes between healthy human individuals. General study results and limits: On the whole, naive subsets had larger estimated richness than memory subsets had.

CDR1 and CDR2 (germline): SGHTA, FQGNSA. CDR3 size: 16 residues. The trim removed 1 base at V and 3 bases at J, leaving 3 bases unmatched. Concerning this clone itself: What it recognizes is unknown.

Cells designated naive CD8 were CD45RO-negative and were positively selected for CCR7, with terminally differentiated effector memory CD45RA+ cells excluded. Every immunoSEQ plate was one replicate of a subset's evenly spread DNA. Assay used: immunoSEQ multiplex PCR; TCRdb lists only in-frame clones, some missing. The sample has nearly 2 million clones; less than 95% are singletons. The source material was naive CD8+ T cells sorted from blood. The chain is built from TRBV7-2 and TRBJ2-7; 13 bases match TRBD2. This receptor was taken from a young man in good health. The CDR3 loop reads CASSLGLAGGGYEQYF. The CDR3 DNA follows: TGTGCCAGCAGCTTAGGACTAGCGGGAGGAGGCTACGAGCAGTACTTC.